A selection of T cell receptor beta chains follows, all from one sample in a study of regulatory T cells in long-lasting Graves disease. TCRdb passed the multiplex PCR reads through MiXCR, listing each CDR3 protein once. The sample holds about 460,000 distinct CDR3 sequences, less than 25% seen once. The sample consisted of peripheral blood mononuclear cells (PBMCs), taken when the disease was refractory, from a patient treated with antithyroid drugs. These receptors were collected from a female donor with Graves disease. The CDR3 runs from the conserved cysteine through the conserved F or W.

TRBJ2-5 TRBV20-1 CSAIVSGSESETQYF
TRBJ1-2 TRBV11-2 CASSQMDRAYGYTF
TRBJ1-6 TRBV11-3 CASSRSSENSPLHF
TRBJ2-7 TRBV2 CASSAGLADYEQYF
TRBJ2-7 TRBV25-1 CASSEFRGRNEQYF
TRBJ1-4 TRBV19 CASGVGPSNEKLFF
TRBJ1-4 TRBV5-6 CASSRPYPTANEKLFF
TRBJ2-4 TRBV7-9 CASSLGWKGGFAKNIQYF
TRBJ1-5 TRBV7-9 CASSPDSQPQHF
TRBJ1-1 TRBV11-2 CASSRDTVGTEAFF
TRBJ2-4 TRBV6-1 CASNIQQGAKNIQYF
TRBJ2-2 TRBV25-1 CASSLLAVNTGELFF
TRBJ2-1 TRBV28 CASSTRLAGEQFF
TRBJ2-2 TRBV5-1 CASSLGMGLLDTGELFF
TRBJ2-5 TRBV2 CATTGGGETQYF
TRBJ2-7 TRBV28 CASTKSPGASYEQYF
TRBJ2-4 TRBV11-2 CASSLTTTQIAKNIQYF
NA TRBV11-3 CASSLWAGDEQFF
TRBJ2-4 TRBV3-1 CASSPFDTRKKAKNIQYF
TRBJ1-6 TRBV20-1 CSARVGAGNSPLHF
TRBJ2-3 TRBV11-3 CASSLDLQTAAETQYF
TRBJ1-2 TRBV7-6 CASSSQGRGGYTF
TRBJ1-1 TRBV28 CASSNRGPSEAFF
TRBJ1-1 TRBV7-3 CASSRGGPDREAFF
TRBJ2-4 TRBV7-2 CASSRGTSNDIQYF
TRBJ2-7 TRBV7-9 CASSPGQHEQYF
TRBJ1-4 TRBV25-1 CASSRTGGNEKLFF
TRBJ1-1 TRBV3-1 CASSQDGQGVGFF